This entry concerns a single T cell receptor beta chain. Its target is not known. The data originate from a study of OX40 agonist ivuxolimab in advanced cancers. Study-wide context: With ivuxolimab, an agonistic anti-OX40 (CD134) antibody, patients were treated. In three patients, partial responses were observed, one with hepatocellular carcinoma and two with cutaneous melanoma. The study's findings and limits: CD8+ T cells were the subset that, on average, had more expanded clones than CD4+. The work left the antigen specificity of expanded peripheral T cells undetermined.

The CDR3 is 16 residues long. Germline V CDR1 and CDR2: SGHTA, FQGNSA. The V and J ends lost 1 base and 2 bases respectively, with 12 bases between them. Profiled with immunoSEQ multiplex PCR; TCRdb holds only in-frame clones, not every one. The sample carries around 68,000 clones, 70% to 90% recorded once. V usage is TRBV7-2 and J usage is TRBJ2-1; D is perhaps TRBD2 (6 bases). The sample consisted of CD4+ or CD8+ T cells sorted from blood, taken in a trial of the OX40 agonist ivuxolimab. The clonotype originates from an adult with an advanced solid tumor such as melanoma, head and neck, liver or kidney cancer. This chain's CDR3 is CASSLGGRGAYNEQFF. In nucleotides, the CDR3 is TGTGCCAGCAGCTTAGGAGGGCGGGGCGCCTACAATGAGCAGTTCTTC. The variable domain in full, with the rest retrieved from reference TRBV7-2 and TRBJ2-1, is GAGVSQSPSNKVTEKGKDVELRCDPISGHTALYWYRQSLGQGLEFLIYFQGNSAPDKSGLPSDRFSAERTGGSVSTLTIQRTQQEDSAVYLCASSLGGRGAYNEQFFGPGTRLTVL.